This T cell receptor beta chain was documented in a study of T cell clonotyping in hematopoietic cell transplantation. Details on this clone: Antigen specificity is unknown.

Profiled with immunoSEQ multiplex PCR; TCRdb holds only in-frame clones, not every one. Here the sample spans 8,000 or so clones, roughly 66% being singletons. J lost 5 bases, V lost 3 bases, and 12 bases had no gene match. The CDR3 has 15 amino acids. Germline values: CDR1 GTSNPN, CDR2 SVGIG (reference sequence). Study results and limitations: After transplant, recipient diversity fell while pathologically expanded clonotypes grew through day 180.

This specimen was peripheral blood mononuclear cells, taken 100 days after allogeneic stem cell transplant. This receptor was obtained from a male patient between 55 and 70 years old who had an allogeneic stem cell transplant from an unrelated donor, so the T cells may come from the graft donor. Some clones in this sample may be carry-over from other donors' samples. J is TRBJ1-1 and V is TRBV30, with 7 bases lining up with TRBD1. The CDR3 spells CAWSVFGQAGTEAFF. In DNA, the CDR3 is TGTGCCTGGAGCGTTTTTGGACAGGCAGGGACTGAAGCTTTCTTT.